Listed below are T cell receptor beta chains from one sample, sequenced in a study of shared clonotypes between healthy human individuals. Assay used: immunoSEQ multiplex PCR; TCRdb lists only in-frame clones, some missing. Among hundreds of thousands of clones listed, around 78% were seen once. Sample: PBMCs. The receptors originated from a woman aged 35 to 49 in good health. Some clones in this sample may be carry-over from other donors' samples. Each CDR3 is given with its conserved first and last residue. The D gene is left open where the match is weak. For some rows the clone size is stated as once, few or many, or as a class when expanded; others skip it.

len: 15
abundance: NA
v_gene: TRBV6-5
j_gene: TRBJ2-1
d_gene: TRBD2
CDR3aa: CASSRTSGSYNEQFF
CDR3nt: TGTGCCAGCAGCAGGACTAGCGGGAGCTACAATGAGCAGTTCTTC

len: 15
abundance: NA
v_gene: TRBV9
j_gene: TRBJ2-5
d_gene: TRBD1
CDR3aa: CASSVSPGGQETQYF
CDR3nt: TGTGCCAGCAGCGTATCCCCAGGGGGCCAAGAGACCCAGTACTTC

len: 15
abundance: many
v_gene: TRBV19
j_gene: TRBJ2-4
d_gene: NA
CDR3aa: CASSMPALAKNIQYF
CDR3nt: TGTGCCAGTAGTATGCCGGCACTAGCCAAAAACATTCAGTACTTC

len: 16
abundance: few
v_gene: TRBV6-1
j_gene: TRBJ1-2
d_gene: NA
CDR3aa: CASSELERTGDYGYTF
CDR3nt: TGTGCCAGCAGTGAACTCGAGCGGACTGGGGACTATGGCTACACCTTC

len: 17
abundance: few
v_gene: TRBV7-9
j_gene: TRBJ2-3
d_gene: TRBD2
CDR3aa: CASSHRTSGRNADTQYF
CDR3nt: TGTGCCAGCAGCCATCGGACTAGCGGGAGGAACGCAGATACGCAGTATTTT

len: 14
abundance: NA
v_gene: TRBV5-1
j_gene: TRBJ2-2
d_gene: NA
CDR3aa: CASSPPDRRRELFF
CDR3nt: TGCGCCAGCAGCCCTCCTGACCGCCGCCGGGAGCTGTTTTTT

len: 16
abundance: once
v_gene: TRBV10-3
j_gene: TRBJ1-5
d_gene: TRBD1
CDR3aa: CAVGTEGVYSNQPQHF
CDR3nt: TGTGCCGTCGGGACAGAGGGAGTATATAGCAATCAGCCCCAGCATTTT

len: 13
abundance: NA
v_gene: TRBV7-3
j_gene: TRBJ2-3
d_gene: TRBD1
CDR3aa: CASGKGATDTQYF
CDR3nt: TGTGCCAGCGGGAAGGGGGCGACAGATACGCAGTATTTT

len: 17
abundance: NA
v_gene: TRBV9
j_gene: TRBJ2-5
d_gene: NA
CDR3aa: CASSALGGFPLGETQYF
CDR3nt: TGTGCCAGCAGCGCCTTAGGGGGGTTCCCTTTGGGAGAGACCCAGTACTTC

len: 14
abundance: NA
v_gene: TRBV5-1
j_gene: TRBJ2-1
d_gene: NA
CDR3aa: CASSLTPATNEQFF
CDR3nt: TGCGCCAGCAGCTTGACCCCCGCCACAAATGAGCAGTTCTTC

len: 14
abundance: NA
v_gene: TRBV28
j_gene: TRBJ1-4
d_gene: NA
CDR3aa: CASAALRTDEKLFF
CDR3nt: TGTGCCAGCGCCGCCCTAAGGACCGATGAAAAACTGTTTTTT

len: 15
abundance: NA
v_gene: TRBV5-1
j_gene: TRBJ2-4
d_gene: NA
CDR3aa: CASSAGPIAKNIQYF
CDR3nt: TGCGCCAGCAGCGCCGGACCGATAGCCAAAAACATTCAGTACTTC

len: 14
abundance: NA
v_gene: TRBV5-1
j_gene: TRBJ1-1
d_gene: NA
CDR3aa: CASSLTRQDTEAFF
CDR3nt: TGCGCCAGCAGCTTAACCCGACAGGACACTGAAGCTTTCTTT

len: 13
abundance: NA
v_gene: TRBV19
j_gene: TRBJ2-5
d_gene: TRBD2
CDR3aa: CASSPREGEAQYF
CDR3nt: TGTGCCAGTAGCCCCAGGGAGGGAGAGGCCCAGTACTTC

len: 16
abundance: NA
v_gene: TRBV19
j_gene: TRBJ2-3
d_gene: NA
CDR3aa: CASDPGGEEGTDTQYF
CDR3nt: TGTGCCAGTGACCCGGGTGGGGAGGAAGGCACAGATACGCAGTATTTT